The clone carrying this TCR beta chain was observed a few times. The V gene's germline CDR1 is ENHRY and CDR2 SYGVKD. V dropped 6 bases and J dropped 1; count of bases not matched to a gene: 16. This CDR3 comprises 18 residues. This entry belongs to a study of OX40 agonist ivuxolimab in advanced cancers. Looking at the study overall: With a range of 23 to 79, age averaged approximately 54 years, and around 80% were male.

TCRdb keeps only in-frame clones here, not all; method: immunoSEQ multiplex PCR. The sample lists approximately 58,000 clones; roughly three quarters were seen once. The material sequenced was CD4+ or CD8+ T cells sorted from blood, taken in a trial of the OX40 agonist ivuxolimab. The TCR originated in an adult with an advanced solid tumor such as melanoma, head and neck, liver or kidney cancer. The chain is built from TRBV10-3 and TRBJ1-1; 8 bases agree with TRBD1. Written as DNA, the CDR3 is TGTGCCATCAGGGGGACAGGCACTCCCCCCCACGCGAACACTGAAGCTTTCTTT. This gives the protein CAIRGTGTPPHANTEAFF.